What follows describes a single T cell receptor beta chain. Its antigen is unknown. TCRdb's copy holds only in-frame clones and misses some; the assay was immunoSEQ multiplex PCR. The sample carries around 67,000 clones, roughly 83% recorded once. The sample comes from a study of OX40 agonist ivuxolimab in advanced cancers. Study summary: Having had anti-PD-1, anti-PD-L1 or anti-CTLA-4 therapy before was allowed, and roughly 40% had some.

Cycle 7 day 1, cycle 4 day 1, and baseline were the timepoints at which blood was sampled. Study-level points and caveats: Low normalized clonal expansion also occurred in some nonresponding patients.

The CDR3 spans 15 residues. After removal of 5 bases from V and 4 bases from J, the junction contained 8 bases not matched to a gene. Germline V gene sequence: CDR1 MNHEY, CDR2 SVGAGI. The rearrangement links TRBV6-5 to TRBJ1-5, with 7 bases aligning to TRBD1. This clonotype was sampled from an adult with an advanced solid tumor such as melanoma, head and neck, liver or kidney cancer. The sample in question was CD4+ or CD8+ T cells sorted from blood, obtained in a trial of the OX40 agonist ivuxolimab. This CDR3 is CASSVRTGGNQPQHF. DNA for the CDR3: TGTGCCAGCAGTGTGCGGACAGGCGGAAATCAGCCCCAGCATTTT.